This TCR beta chain was recovered during a study of regulatory T cells in long-lasting Graves disease. Time point indicated: newly diagnosed GD, antithyroid drugs for less than 3 months. Following extraction of RNA from PBMCs, that RNA was used to make the TCR library. Arm-PCR of CDR3 regions and iRepertoire HTBI primers were the basis on which TCR beta libraries were built. MiXCR, run by TCRdb on the multiplex PCR reads, gives a single entry per CDR3 protein. The top ten clones hold roughly 40% of a sample with around 330,000 distinct CDR3 sequences, 18% of them seen once. In this sample, this clonotype turned up many times. Germline V gene data show CDR1 as GTSNPN and CDR2 as SVGIG (reference sequence). V was trimmed by 3 bases and J by 10 bases, leaving 7 bases between them. This CDR3 comprises 11 residues.

The source is a female donor with Graves disease. The V gene is TRBV30, the J gene TRBJ1-6; D is unclear. The input for sequencing was peripheral blood mononuclear cells (PBMCs), taken at new diagnosis, from a patient treated with antithyroid drugs. The CDR3 protein is CAWSAGSPLHF. The CDR3 nucleotides read TGTGCCTGGAGCGCCGGCTCACCCCTCCACTTT.